This T cell receptor (beta chain) was recovered during a study of long-term antiretroviral therapy in people with HIV. The CDR3 has 17 amino acids. J gave up 3 bases and V 5 bases, and 16 bases lay outside the gene matches. Germline values: CDR1 SGHRS, CDR2 YFSETQ. With survey level as its setting, the immunoSEQ assay was v3.0. Profiling relied on immunoSEQ multiplex PCR, and the TCRdb table lists in-frame clones only, not all of them. The table lists over 15,000 clones, around 89% of them singletons. In its sample, this clone ranks as large. Its cognate antigen is unknown. Every participant with HIV received treatment in the United States. Samples held roughly 0.95-11 million cryopreserved PBMC before DNA extraction. The study's findings and limits: HIV repertoires covered narrower CDR3 length ranges than controls did.

Sequencing used unsorted PBMCs, obtained 4.2 years after starting antiretroviral therapy. The J gene is TRBJ1-1, the V gene TRBV5-1; 7 positions match TRBD1. The TCR comes from a man aged 50 or older with HIV. CDR3 in DNA: TGCGCCAGCAGGGGAGACAGGGAGGCGGGTTTAGACACTGAAGCTTTCTTT. It translates to CASRGDREAGLDTEAFF.